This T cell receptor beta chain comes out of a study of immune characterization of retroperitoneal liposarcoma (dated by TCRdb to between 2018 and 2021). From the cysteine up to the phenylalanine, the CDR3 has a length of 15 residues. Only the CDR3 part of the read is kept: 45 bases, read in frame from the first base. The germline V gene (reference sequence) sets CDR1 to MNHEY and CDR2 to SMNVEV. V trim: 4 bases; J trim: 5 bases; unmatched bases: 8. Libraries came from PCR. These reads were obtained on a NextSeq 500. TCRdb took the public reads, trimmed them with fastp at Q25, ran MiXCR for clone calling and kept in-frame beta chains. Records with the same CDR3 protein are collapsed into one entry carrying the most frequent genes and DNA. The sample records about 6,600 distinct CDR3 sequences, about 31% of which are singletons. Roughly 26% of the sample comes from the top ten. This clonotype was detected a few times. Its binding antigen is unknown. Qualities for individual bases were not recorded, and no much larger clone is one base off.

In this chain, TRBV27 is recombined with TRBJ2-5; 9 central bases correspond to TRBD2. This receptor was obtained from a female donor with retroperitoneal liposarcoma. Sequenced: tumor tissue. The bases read TGTGCCAGCAGTTCGGGGGCGGGAGGGCATGAGACCCAGTACTTC. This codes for CASSSGAGGHETQYF.